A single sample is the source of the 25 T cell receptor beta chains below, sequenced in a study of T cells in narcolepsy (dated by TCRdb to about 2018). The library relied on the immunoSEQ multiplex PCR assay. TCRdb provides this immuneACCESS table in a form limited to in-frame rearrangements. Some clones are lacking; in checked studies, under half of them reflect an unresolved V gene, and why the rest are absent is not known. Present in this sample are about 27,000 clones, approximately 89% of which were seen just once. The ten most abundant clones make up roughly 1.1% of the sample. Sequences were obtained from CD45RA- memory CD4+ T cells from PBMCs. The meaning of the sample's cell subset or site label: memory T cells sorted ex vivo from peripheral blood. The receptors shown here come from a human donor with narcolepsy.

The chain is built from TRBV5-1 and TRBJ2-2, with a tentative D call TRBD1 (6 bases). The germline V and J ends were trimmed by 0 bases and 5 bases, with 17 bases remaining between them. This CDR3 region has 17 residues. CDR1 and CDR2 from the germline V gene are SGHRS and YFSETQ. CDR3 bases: TGCGCCAGCAGCTTGGTAGTAGGTGGACAGCCAACCGGGGAGCTGTTTTTT. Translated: CASSLVVGGQPTGELFF.

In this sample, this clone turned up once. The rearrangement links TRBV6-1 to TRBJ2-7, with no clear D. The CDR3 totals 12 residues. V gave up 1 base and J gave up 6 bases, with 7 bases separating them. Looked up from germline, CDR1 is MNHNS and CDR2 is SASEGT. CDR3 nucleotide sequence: TGTGCCAGCAGTGAAGGGCACCTCGAGCAGTACGTC. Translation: CASSEGHLEQYV.

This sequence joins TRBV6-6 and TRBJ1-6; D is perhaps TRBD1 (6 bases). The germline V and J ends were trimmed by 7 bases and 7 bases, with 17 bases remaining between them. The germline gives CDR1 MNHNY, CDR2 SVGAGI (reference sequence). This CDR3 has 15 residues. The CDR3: CASILEGGSNSPLHF. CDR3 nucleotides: TGTGCCAGCATCCTGGAGGGGGGCAGCAATTCACCCCTCCACTTT.

The CDR3: CASSQDGRGRYEQYF. DNA for the CDR3: TGTGCCAGCAGCCAAGACGGCAGGGGGCGGTACGAGCAGTACTTC. The chain uses TRBV4-2 and TRBJ2-7, with 8 bases that match TRBD1. Germline CDR1 reads LGHNA; CDR2 reads YNFKEQ. This CDR3 is 15 amino acids long. Trimming removed 0 bases from V and 4 bases from J; junction bases left unmatched: 5.

As DNA, the CDR3 is TGTGCCAGCAGCGCTGCGACCCGGGGGGCCTGGGTCGAGACCCAGTACTTC. Translation gives CASSAATRGAWVETQYF. The chain joins TRBV9 to TRBJ2-5; possible D gene TRBD2, 7 bases. Germline lookup yields CDR1 SGDLS and CDR2 YYNGEE. CDR3 length: 17 residues. V lost 3 bases, J lost 5 bases, and 23 bases lay in between.

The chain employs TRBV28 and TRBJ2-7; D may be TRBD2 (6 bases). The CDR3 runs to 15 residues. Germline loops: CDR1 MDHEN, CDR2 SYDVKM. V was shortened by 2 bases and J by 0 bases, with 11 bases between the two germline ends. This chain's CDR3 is CASSLTGASSYEQYV. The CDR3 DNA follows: TGTGCCAGCAGTTTAACGGGAGCGAGCTCCTACGAGCAGTACGTC.

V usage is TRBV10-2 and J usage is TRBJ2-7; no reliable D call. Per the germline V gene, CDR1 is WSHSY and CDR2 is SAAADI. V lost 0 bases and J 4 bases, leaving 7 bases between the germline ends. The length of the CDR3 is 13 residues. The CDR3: CASSESNRYEQYF. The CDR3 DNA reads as TGCGCCAGCAGTGAGTCGAATAGGTACGAGCAGTACTTC.

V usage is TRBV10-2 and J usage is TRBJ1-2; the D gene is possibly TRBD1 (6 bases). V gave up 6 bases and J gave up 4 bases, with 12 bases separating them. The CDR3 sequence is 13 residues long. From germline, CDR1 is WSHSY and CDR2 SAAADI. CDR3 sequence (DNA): TGCGCCAGCAGAGAGACAGGCCCCTATGGCTACACCTTC. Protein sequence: CASRETGPYGYTF.

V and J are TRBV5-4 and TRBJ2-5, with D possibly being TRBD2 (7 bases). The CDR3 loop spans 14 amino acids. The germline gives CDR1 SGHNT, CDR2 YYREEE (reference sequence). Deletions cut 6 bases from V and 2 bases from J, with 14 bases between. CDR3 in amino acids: CASTLGGGQETQYF. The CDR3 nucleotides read TGTGCCAGCACCCTAGGGGGGGGGCAAGAGACCCAGTACTTC.

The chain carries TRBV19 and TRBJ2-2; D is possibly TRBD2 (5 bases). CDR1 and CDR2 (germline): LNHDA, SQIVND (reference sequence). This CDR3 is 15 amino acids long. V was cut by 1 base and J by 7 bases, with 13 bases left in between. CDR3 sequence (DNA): TGTGCCAGTAGTATAGGGATAACTAGATACGGGGAGCTGTTTTTT. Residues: CASSIGITRYGELFF.

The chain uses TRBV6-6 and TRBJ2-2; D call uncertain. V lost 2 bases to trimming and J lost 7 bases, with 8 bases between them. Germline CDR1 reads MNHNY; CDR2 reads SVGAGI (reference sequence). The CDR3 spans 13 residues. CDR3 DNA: TGTGCCAGCAGTTACACGCAAGTCGGGGAGCTGTTTTTT. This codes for CASSYTQVGELFF.

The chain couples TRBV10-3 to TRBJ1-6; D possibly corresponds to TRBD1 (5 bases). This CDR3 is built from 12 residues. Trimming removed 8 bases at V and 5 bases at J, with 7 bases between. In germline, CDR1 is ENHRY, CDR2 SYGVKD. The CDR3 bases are TGTGCCATCGGGGGGAATAATTCACCCCTCCACTTT. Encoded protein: CAIGGNNSPLHF.

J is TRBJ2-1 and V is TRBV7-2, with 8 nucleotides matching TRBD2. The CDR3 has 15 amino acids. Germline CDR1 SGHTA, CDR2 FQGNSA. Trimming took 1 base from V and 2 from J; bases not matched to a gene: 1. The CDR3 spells CASSLERGPYNEQFF. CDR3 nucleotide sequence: TGTGCCAGCAGCTTAGAGCGGGGGCCCTACAATGAGCAGTTCTTC.

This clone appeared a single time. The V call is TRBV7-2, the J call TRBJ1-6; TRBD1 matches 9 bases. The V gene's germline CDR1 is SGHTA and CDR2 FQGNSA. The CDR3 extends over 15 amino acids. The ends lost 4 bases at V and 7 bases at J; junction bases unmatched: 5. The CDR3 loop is CASSSGTGLNSPLHF. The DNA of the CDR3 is TGTGCCAGCAGCTCGGGGACAGGGTTGAATTCACCCCTCCACTTT.

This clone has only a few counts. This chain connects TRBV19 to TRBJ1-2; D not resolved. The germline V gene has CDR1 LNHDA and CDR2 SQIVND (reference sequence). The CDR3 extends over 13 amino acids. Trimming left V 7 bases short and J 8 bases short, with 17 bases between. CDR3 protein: CASNLRSHGGYTF. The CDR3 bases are TGTGCCAGTAACCTCAGGAGTCACGGGGGCTACACCTTC.

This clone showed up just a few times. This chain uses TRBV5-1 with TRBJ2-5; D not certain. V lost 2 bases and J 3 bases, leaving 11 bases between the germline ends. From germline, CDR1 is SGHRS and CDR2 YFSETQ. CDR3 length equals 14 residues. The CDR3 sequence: CASSFATFEETQYF. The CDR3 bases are TGCGCCAGCAGCTTTGCGACGTTTGAAGAGACCCAGTACTTC.

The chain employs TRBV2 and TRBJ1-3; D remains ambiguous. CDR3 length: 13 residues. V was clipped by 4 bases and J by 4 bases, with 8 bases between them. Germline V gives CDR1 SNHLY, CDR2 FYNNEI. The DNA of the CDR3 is TGTGCCAGCAGTGCCGACGTCGGAAACACCATATATTTT. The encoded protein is CASSADVGNTIYF.

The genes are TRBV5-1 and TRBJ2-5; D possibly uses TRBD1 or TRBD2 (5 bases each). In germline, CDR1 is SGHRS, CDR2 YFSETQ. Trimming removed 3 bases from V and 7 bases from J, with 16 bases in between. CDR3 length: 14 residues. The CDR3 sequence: CASSSGTRRSTQYF. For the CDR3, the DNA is TGCGCCAGCAGCTCAGGGACCCGCAGGTCGACCCAGTACTTC.

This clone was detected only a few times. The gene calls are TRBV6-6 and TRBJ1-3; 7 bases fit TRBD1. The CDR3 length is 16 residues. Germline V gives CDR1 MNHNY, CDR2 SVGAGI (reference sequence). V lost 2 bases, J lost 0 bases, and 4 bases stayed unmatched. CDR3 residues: CASSYEGQSSGNTIYF. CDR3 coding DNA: TGTGCCAGCAGTTACGAGGGACAGAGCTCTGGAAACACCATATATTTT.

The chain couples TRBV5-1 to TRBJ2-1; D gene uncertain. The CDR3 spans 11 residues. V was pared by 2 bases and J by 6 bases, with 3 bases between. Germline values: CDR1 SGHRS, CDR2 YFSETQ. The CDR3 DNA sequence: TGCGCCAGCAGCTTTGTCAATGAGCAGTTCTTC. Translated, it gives CASSFVNEQFF.

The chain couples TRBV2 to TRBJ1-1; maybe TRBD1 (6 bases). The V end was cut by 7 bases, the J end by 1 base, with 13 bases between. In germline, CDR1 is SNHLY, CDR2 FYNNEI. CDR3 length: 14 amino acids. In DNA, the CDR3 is TGTGCCAGCAAAAGGGAAGGGGGGAACACTGAAGCTTTCTTT. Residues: CASKREGGNTEAFF.

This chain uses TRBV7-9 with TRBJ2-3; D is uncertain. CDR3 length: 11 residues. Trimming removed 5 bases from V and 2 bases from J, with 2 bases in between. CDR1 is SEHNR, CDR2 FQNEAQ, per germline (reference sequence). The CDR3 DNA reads TGTGCCAGCAGCCACACAGATACGCAGTATTTT. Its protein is CASSHTDTQYF.

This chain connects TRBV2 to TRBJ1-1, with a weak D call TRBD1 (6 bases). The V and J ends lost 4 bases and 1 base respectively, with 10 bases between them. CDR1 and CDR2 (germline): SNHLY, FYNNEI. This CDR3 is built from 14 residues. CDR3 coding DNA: TGTGCCAGCAGTGTCCAACAGGGGAACACTGAAGCTTTCTTT. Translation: CASSVQQGNTEAFF. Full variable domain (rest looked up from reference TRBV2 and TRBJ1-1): EPEVTQTPSHQVTQMGQEVILRCVPISNHLYFYWYRQILGQKVEFLVSFYNNEISEKSEIFDDQFSVERPDGSNFTLKIRSTKLEDSAMYFCASSVQQGNTEAFFGQGTRLTVV.

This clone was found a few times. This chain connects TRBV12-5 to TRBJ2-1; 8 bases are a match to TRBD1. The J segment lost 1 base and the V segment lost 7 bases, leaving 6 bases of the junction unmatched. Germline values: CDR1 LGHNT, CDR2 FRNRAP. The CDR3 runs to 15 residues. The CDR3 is CASAPQGESYNEQFF. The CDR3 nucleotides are TGTGCTAGTGCCCCACAGGGGGAATCCTACAATGAGCAGTTCTTC.

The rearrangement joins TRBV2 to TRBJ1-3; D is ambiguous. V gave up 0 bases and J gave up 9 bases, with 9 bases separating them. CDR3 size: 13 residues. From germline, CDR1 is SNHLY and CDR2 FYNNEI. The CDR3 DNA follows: TGTGCCAGCAGTGAAGCCGGGGTTGTCACCATATATTTT. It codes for CASSEAGVVTIYF.